The present entry profiles one TCR beta chain with its context. The antigen is not known. Combining a sample-barcoded 5' primer with a J-beta primer mix, a second PCR ran for roughly 6 to 12 cycles. Through a template-switch adaptor with 12 random nucleotides, each cDNA molecule received a tag. TCRdb ran MiXCR on the 5' RACE reads and lists one entry per CDR3 protein. The data hold fewer than 700,000 distinct CDR3 sequences, with roughly 48% observed a single time. These data are taken from a study of blood T cells in healthy people across ages. Notes on the study in general: Age showed a roughly linear inverse relationship with TCR beta diversity per million T cells. Possibly confounding the expanded clonotype changes was the fact that donor CMV status was unknown.

V shed 4 bases, J shed 6 bases, and the junction held 10 bases outside the gene matches. CDR1 is SGHNT and CDR2 is YYREEE in the germline V gene (reference sequence). The CDR3 covers 15 residues. The sequencing sample was made of blood. The sequence was collected from an elderly man in good health. The gene calls are TRBV5-4 and TRBJ2-5; TRBD1 agrees at 9 bases. The CDR3 loop reads CASSKTGGAGQTQYF. CDR3 coding DNA: TGTGCCAGCAGCAAAACAGGGGGCGCGGGTCAGACCCAGTACTTC.